These 21 T cell receptor beta chains came from one sample sequenced in a study of T cells in Graves' hyperthyroidism and ophthalmopathy. Regions amplified from RNA transcripts were the TCR beta CDR3 regions. HTBI primers were used for first-round RT-PCR of the TCR CDR3. MiXCR, run by TCRdb on the multiplex PCR reads, gives a single entry per CDR3 protein. The sample yields about 610,000 distinct CDR3 sequences, over 12% seen once. The source material was blood. The receptors were sampled from a woman aged 40 to 50 with Graves' ophthalmopathy.

This clonotype was picked up many times. This rearrangement joins TRBV7-8 to TRBJ1-3; D unclear. V dropped 1 base and J dropped 2 bases, with 6 bases sitting between them. There are 14 residues in the CDR3. Germline CDR1 SGHVS, CDR2 FQNEAQ. The chain's CDR3 is CASSLVLAGNTIYF. CDR3 in DNA: TGTGCCAGCAGCTTAGTTTTGGCTGGAAACACCATATATTTT.

This clonotype was observed many times. The V and J genes are TRBV12-3 or TRBV12-4 and TRBJ1-5, with D tentatively TRBD1 (6 bases). The CDR3 spans 16 residues. V was shortened by 1 base and J by 3 bases, with 13 bases between the two germline ends. CDR3 bases: TGTGCCAGCAGTTTAGGGCAGGGGACTTTCAATCAGCCCCAGCATTTT. Amino acid sequence: CASSLGQGTFNQPQHF.

At least ten counts were recorded for this clonotype. Here the CDR3 DNA reads TGTGCCAGCAGCCCCCAGGCGGTAGCGGACTACGAGCAGTACTTC. The encoded protein is CASSPQAVADYEQYF. The chain recombines TRBV6-1 with TRBJ2-7; a weak D match, TRBD2 (6 bases). Germline V gene sequence: CDR1 MNHNS, CDR2 SASEGT. This CDR3 comprises 15 residues. V lost 6 bases and J lost 3, with 18 bases in between.

The J gene is TRBJ1-2, the V gene TRBV28; D may be TRBD1 (5 bases). The CDR3 totals 13 residues. V was clipped by 2 bases and J by 4 bases, with 8 bases between them. The germline CDR1 and CDR2 sequences are MDHEN and SYDVKM. The chain's CDR3 is CASSLTGPYGYTF. CDR3 nucleotides: TGTGCCAGCAGTTTAACAGGACCCTATGGCTACACCTTC.

This clonotype came up many times. J is TRBJ1-1 and V is TRBV11-2; D remains unclear. The V gene lost 0 bases and the J gene lost 0 bases, with 11 bases spanning the gap. CDR1 and CDR2 from the germline V gene are SGHAT and FQNNGV. This CDR3 comprises 16 residues. CDR3 nucleotide sequence: TGTGCCAGCAGCTTAGAGGGCGGCAGGCTGAACACTGAAGCTTTCTTT. It yields the protein CASSLEGGRLNTEAFF.

This clonotype was observed at least ten times. The chain is built from TRBV19 and TRBJ2-2; D is ambiguous. The CDR3 is 15 amino acids. Germline V gene data show CDR1 as LNHDA and CDR2 as SQIVND (reference sequence). V was clipped by 3 bases and J by 4 bases, with 12 bases between them. The DNA for the CDR3 is TGTGCCAGTAGTATCACCGTGATGGGCACCGGGGAGCTGTTTTTT. The encoded protein is CASSITVMGTGELFF.

In its sample, this clonotype was seen a few times. V is TRBV28 and J is TRBJ1-2; tentatively, D is TRBD1 (5 bases). Germline V lookup: CDR1 MDHEN, CDR2 SYDVKM. The CDR3 totals 14 residues. Between the trimmed V and J ends, which lost 6 bases and 3 bases, there was a span of 14 bases. CDR3 bases: TGTGCCAGCAGCCCCGGGACGGTCGACTATGGCTACACCTTC. Translated: CASSPGTVDYGYTF.

This clonotype came up a few times. The chain uses TRBV24-1 and TRBJ2-1; TRBD2 matches 12 bases. Germline values: CDR1 KGHDR, CDR2 SFDVKD. There are 15 residues in the CDR3. The J segment lost 8 bases and the V segment lost 5 bases, leaving 6 bases of the junction unmatched. The CDR3 DNA reads TGTGCCACCAGTGGCTCTAGCGGGAGGGGTGATGAGCAGTTCTTC. Protein sequence: CATSGSSGRGDEQFF.

V is TRBV24-1 and J is TRBJ2-5; 10 bases are shared with TRBD2. The CDR3 runs to 15 residues. In germline, CDR1 is KGHDR, CDR2 SFDVKD. The ends lost 4 bases at V and 4 bases at J; junction bases unmatched: 5. The DNA of the CDR3 is TGTGCCACCAGTGACCAACTAGCGGGGCCAGAGACCCAGTACTTC. Protein sequence: CATSDQLAGPETQYF.

This clonotype was counted at least ten times. V and J are TRBV9 and TRBJ2-7, with D perhaps TRBD1 (6 bases). The CDR3 is 15 amino acids. The V end was cut by 0 bases, the J end by 4 bases, with 14 bases between. Germline loops: CDR1 SGDLS, CDR2 YYNGEE. The CDR3 DNA reads TGTGCCAGCAGCGTAGCGACAGGAGTAGCGTACGAGCAGTACTTC. Its translation: CASSVATGVAYEQYF.

The chain uses TRBV28 and TRBJ1-2; D call uncertain. This CDR3 contains 14 residues. Germline lookup yields CDR1 MDHEN and CDR2 SYDVKM. Trimming removed 2 bases at V and 2 bases at J, with 9 bases between. The CDR3 loop reads CASSLPQRNYGYTF. CDR3 in DNA: TGTGCCAGCAGTTTACCCCAGAGGAACTATGGCTACACCTTC.

The table lists this clonotype with many counts. This chain uses TRBV20-1 with TRBJ1-3; 8 positions agree with TRBD1. Trimming at V came to 0 bases and at J to 7 bases, leaving 8 bases not matched to a gene. The CDR3 totals 15 residues. Germline values: CDR1 DFQATT, CDR2 SNEGSKA (reference sequence). The CDR3 spells CSARDPAGGSNTIYF. DNA of the CDR3: TGCAGTGCTAGAGATCCCGCAGGGGGCTCGAACACCATATATTTT.

This clonotype was recorded at least ten times. A much larger clone lies a single base off, so this may be a read error. The chain couples TRBV6-1 to TRBJ2-7; 7 bases match TRBD1. The CDR3 is made up of 14 amino acids. The germline CDR1 and CDR2 sequences are MNHNS and SASEGT. The DNA for the CDR3 is TGTGCCAGCAGTCGTGACAGGGCTCCGTGCGAGCGGTACTTC. Its protein is CASSRDRAPCERYF.

As for this clonotype: A much larger clone lies one base from this, so it may be a read error. This chain connects TRBV12-3 or TRBV12-4 to TRBJ2-5; 9 nucleotides line up with TRBD1. With 3 bases clipped from V and 7 bases from J, the junction kept 21 bases outside the gene matches. The CDR3 runs 19 residues. The CDR3 reads CASSFGTGSLSGGGATQYF. CDR3 nucleotides: TGTGCCAGCAGTTTTGGGACAGGGTCTCTTAGCGGAGGGGGGGCGACCCAGTACTTC.

In its sample, this clonotype was seen many times. This sequence joins TRBV29-1 and TRBJ2-5; D is uncertain. The germline gives CDR1 SQVTM, CDR2 ANQGSEA. V lost 7 bases to trimming and J lost 5 bases, with 17 bases between them. CDR3 length: 13 amino acids. The CDR3 here is CSARFGSTETQYF. The CDR3 nucleotides are TGCAGCGCAAGGTTCGGAAGCACGGAGACCCAGTACTTC.

This clonotype was seen at least ten times. The J gene is TRBJ2-2, the V gene TRBV28; 8 nucleotides agree with TRBD1. Germline V CDR1 and CDR2: MDHEN, SYDVKM. Trimming took 6 bases from V and 0 from J; bases not matched to a gene: 3. The CDR3 is 15 amino acids. The CDR3 spells CASSPGQANTGELFF. The CDR3 DNA is TGTGCCAGCAGCCCGGGACAGGCGAACACCGGGGAGCTGTTTTTT.

The J gene is TRBJ1-2, the V gene TRBV2; unclear D gene. The V gene's germline CDR1 is SNHLY and CDR2 FYNNEI. V was cut by 4 bases and J by 7 bases, with 13 bases left in between. CDR3 size: 13 residues. CDR3 DNA sequence: TGTGCCAGCAGTGTGAGATGGGTCGGTGGCTACACCTTC. As protein: CASSVRWVGGYTF.

In its sample, this clonotype was seen many times. The rearrangement links TRBV28 to TRBJ2-2; D not resolved. V was cut by 8 bases and J by 1 base, with 5 bases left in between. Germline V gene lookup returns CDR1 MDHEN and CDR2 SYDVKM. The CDR3 is made up of 12 amino acids. Written as DNA, the CDR3 is TGTGCCAGCGGGGTGAACACCGGGGAGCTGTTTTTT. Translated: CASGVNTGELFF.

This clonotype was recorded at least ten times. V usage is TRBV7-3 and J usage is TRBJ1-5; D is ambiguous. The CDR3 is 15 amino acids. Germline-derived CDR1 and CDR2 are SGHTA and FQGTGA. Trimming removed 3 bases at V and 0 bases at J, with 9 bases between. CDR3 sequence (DNA): TGTGCCAGCAGCTTTACAGAATATAGCAATCAGCCCCAGCATTTT. This sequence encodes CASSFTEYSNQPQHF.

This clonotype has at least ten counts. The chain links TRBV15 to TRBJ1-2, with D uncertain. This CDR3 spans 15 amino acids. V was trimmed by 1 base and J by 4 bases, leaving 13 bases between them. Per germline, CDR1 LNHNV and CDR2 YYDKDF (reference sequence). The CDR3 coding sequence is TGTGCCACCAGCAGAGGAGGAACAGAGACCTATGGCTACACCTTC. Its protein product is CATSRGGTETYGYTF.

In this sample, this clonotype turned up once. Since a much larger clone is just one base distant, this may be a read error. The chain uses TRBV11-2 and TRBJ2-7; no firm D call. This CDR3 is 14 amino acids long. The V gene's germline CDR1 is SGHAT and CDR2 FQNNGV. The CDR3: CAGSQASLSYEQYF. The CDR3 DNA follows: TGTGCCGGCAGCCAGGCTTCCCTCTCCTACGAGCAGTACTTC.